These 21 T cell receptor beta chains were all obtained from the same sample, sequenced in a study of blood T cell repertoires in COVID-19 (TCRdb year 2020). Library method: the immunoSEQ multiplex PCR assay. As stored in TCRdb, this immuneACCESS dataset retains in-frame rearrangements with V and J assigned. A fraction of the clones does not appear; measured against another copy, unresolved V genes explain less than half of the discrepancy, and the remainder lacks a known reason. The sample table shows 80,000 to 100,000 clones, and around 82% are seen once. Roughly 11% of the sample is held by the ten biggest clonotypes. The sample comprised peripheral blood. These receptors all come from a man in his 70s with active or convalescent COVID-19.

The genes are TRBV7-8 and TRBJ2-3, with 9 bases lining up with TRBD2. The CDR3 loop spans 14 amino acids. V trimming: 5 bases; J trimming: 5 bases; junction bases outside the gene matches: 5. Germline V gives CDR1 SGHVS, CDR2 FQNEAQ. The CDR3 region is CASSAGGQKDTQYF. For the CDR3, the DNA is TGTGCCAGCAGCGCGGGGGGGCAGAAAGATACGCAGTATTTT.

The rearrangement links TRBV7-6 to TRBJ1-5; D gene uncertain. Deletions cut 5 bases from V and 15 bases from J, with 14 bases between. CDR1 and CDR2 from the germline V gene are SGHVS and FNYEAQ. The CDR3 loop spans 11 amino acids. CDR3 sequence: CASSNGETLHF. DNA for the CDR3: TGTGCCAGCAGCAACGGGGAGACGCTGCATTTT.

In DNA, the CDR3 is TGTGCCAGCAGCCCGCGCAATACGAGGGGGGGGACTGAAGCTTTCTTT. Amino acids: CASSPRNTRGGTEAFF. The chain couples TRBV11-2 to TRBJ1-1; TRBD1 might be the D (6 bases). The V gene's germline CDR1 is SGHAT and CDR2 FQNNGV. The V end was cut by 5 bases, the J end by 5 bases, with 21 bases between. CDR3 length: 16 residues.

The CDR3 loop reads CASSQRGLAGGSSYNEQFF. The CDR3 DNA reads as TGTGCCAGCAGCCAAAGGGGACTAGCGGGGGGGAGCTCCTACAATGAGCAGTTCTTC. The chain is built from TRBV7-8 and TRBJ2-1; 16 nucleotides match TRBD2. Germline V CDR1 and CDR2: SGHVS, FQNEAQ. The junction had 7 bases not matched to a gene; V was cut back by 5 bases and J by 0 bases. The CDR3 sequence is 19 residues long. Using reference TRBV7-8 and TRBJ2-1 for the parts outside the CDR3, the full variable domain is GAGVSQSPRYKVAKRGQDVALRCDPISGHVSLFWYQQALGQGPEFLTYFQNEAQLDKSGLPSDRFFAERPEGSVSTLKIQRTQQEDSAVYLCASSQRGLAGGSSYNEQFFGPGTRLTVL.

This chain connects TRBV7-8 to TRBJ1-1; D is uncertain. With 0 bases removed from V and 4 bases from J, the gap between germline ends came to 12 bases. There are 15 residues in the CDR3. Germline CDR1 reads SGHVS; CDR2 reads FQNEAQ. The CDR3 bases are TGTGCCAGCAGCTTAGCTTCAGGTCGGGGCACTGAAGCTTTCTTT. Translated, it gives CASSLASGRGTEAFF.

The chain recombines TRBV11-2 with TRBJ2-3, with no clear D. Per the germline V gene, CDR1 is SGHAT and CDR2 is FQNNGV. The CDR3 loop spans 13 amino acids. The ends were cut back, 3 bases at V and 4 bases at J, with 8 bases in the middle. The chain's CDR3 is CASSLGYPDTQYF. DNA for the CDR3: TGTGCCAGCAGCTTGGGCTACCCAGATACGCAGTATTTT.

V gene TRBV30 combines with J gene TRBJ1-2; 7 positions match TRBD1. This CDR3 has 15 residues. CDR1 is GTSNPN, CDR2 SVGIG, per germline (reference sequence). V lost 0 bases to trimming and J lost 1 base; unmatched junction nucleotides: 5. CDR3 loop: CAWSVGGTVNYGYTF. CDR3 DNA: TGTGCCTGGAGTGTAGGTGGGACAGTTAACTATGGCTACACCTTC.

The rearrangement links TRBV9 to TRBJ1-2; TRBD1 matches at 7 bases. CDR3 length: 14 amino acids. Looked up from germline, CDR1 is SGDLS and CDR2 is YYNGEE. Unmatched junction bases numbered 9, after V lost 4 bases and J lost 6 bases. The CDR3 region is CASSSQTGSNGYTF. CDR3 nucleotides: TGTGCCAGCAGCTCTCAGACAGGGTCAAATGGCTACACCTTC. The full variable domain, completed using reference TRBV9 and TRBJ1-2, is DSGVTQTPKHLITATGQRVTLRCSPRSGDLSVYWYQQSLDQGLQFLIQYYNGEERAKGNILERFSAQQFPDLHSELNLSSLELGDSALYFCASSSQTGSNGYTFGSGTRLTVV.

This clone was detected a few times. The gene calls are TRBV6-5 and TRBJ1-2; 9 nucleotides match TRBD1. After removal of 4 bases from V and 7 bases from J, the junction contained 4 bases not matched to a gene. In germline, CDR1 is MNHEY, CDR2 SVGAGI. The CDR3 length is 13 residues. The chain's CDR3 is CASSFTGGSGYTF. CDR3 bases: TGTGCCAGCAGTTTTACAGGGGGCTCTGGCTACACCTTC.

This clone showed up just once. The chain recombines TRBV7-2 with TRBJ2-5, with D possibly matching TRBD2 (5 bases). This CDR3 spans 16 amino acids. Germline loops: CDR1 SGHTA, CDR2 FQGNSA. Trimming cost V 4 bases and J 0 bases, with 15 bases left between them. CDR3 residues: CASSSTRSGYQETQYF. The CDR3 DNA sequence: TGTGCCAGCAGCTCAACTCGATCGGGGTACCAAGAGACCCAGTACTTC.

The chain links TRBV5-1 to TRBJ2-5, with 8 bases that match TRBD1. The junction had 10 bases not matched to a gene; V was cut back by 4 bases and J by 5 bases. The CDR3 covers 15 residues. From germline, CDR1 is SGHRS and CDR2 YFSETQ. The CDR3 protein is CASSLWTGNAETQYF. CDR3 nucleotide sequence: TGCGCCAGCAGCCTGTGGACAGGGAACGCGGAGACCCAGTACTTC. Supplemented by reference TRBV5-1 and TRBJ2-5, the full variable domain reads KAGVTQTPRYLIKTRGQQVTLSCSPISGHRSVSWYQQTPGQGLQFLFEYFSETQRNKGNFPGRFSGRQFSNSRSEMNVSTLELGDSALYLCASSLWTGNAETQYFGPGTRLLVL.

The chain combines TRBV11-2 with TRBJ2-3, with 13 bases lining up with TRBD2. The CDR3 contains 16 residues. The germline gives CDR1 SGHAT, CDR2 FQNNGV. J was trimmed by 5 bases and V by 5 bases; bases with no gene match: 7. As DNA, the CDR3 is TGTGCCAGCAGCACTGGACTAGCGGGGGTGGAAGATACGCAGTATTTT. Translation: CASSTGLAGVEDTQYF.

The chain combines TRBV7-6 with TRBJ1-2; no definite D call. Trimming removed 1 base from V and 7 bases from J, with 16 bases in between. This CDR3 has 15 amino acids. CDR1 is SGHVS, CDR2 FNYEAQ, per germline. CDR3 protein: CASSLGEGSVSGYTF. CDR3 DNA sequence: TGTGCCAGCAGCTTAGGAGAGGGTAGCGTGTCTGGCTACACCTTC.

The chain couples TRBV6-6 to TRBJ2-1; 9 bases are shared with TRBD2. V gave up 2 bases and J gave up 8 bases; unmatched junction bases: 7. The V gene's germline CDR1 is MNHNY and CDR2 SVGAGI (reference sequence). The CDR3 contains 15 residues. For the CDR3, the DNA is TGTGCCAGCAGTTACACGGCGGGGGGGCACGATGAGCAGTTCTTC. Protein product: CASSYTAGGHDEQFF.

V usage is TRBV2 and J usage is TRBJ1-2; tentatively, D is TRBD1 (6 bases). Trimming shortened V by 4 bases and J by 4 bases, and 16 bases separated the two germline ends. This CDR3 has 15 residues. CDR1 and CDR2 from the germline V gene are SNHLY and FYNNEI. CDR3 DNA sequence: TGTGCCAGCAGTGTTTTGGGGGGGGGCCCCTATGGCTACACCTTC. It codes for CASSVLGGGPYGYTF.

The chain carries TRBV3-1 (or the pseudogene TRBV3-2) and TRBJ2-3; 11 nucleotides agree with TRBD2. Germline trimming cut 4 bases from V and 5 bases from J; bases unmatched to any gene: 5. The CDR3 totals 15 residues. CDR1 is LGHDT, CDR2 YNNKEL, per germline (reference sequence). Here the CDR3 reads CASSPPSGGLDTQYF. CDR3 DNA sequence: TGTGCCAGCAGCCCGCCTAGCGGGGGGCTAGATACGCAGTATTTT.

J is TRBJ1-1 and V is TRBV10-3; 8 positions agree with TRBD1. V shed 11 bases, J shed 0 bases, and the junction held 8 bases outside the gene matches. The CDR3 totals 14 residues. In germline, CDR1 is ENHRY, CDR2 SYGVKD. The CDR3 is CAASRGQLNTEAFF. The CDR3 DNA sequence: TGTGCCGCCAGCAGGGGGCAATTGAACACTGAAGCTTTCTTT.

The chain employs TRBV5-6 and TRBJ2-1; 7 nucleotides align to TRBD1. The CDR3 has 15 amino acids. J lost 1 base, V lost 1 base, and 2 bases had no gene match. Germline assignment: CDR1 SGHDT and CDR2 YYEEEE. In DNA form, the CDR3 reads TGTGCCAGCAGCTTGCTGGACAGGTCCTACAATGAGCAGTTCTTC. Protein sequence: CASSLLDRSYNEQFF. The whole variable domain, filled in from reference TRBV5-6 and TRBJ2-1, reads DAGVTQSPTHLIKTRGQQVTLRCSPKSGHDTVSWYQQALGQGPQFIFQYYEEEERQRGNFPDRFSGHQFPNYSSELNVNALLLGDSALYLCASSLLDRSYNEQFFGPGTRLTVL.

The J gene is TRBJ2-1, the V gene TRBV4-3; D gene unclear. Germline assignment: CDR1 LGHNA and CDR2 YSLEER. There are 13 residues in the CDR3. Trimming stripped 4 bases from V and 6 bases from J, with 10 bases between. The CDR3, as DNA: TGCGCCAGCAGCCGAGGCTTCCGCAATGAGCAGTTCTTC. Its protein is CASSRGFRNEQFF.

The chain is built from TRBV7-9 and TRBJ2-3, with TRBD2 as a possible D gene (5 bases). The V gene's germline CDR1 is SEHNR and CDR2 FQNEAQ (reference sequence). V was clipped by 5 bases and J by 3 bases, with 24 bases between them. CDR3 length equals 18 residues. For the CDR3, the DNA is TGTGCCAGCAGCCACGCTTCTGGACTTATCAAATTTACAGATACGCAGTATTTT. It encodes CASSHASGLIKFTDTQYF.

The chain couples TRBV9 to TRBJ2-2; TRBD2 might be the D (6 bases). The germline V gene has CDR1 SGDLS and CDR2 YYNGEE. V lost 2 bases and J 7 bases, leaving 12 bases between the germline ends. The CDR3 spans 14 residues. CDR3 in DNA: TGTGCCAGCAGCGTGGAGGGGCAAGTCGGGGAGCTGTTTTTT. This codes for CASSVEGQVGELFF.